What follows are 5 T cell receptor beta chains derived from one specimen sequenced in a study of blood T cell repertoires in COVID-19. Clones were read by immunoSEQ multiplex PCR, and TCRdb kept only the in-frame ones, dropping some. The table includes 130,000 to 150,000 clones, roughly 80% detected once. Material: peripheral blood. All receptors derive from a woman in her 70s with COVID-19, enrolled during active disease.

The genes are TRBV11-2 and TRBJ2-2, with 8 bases matching TRBD1. V was clipped by 5 bases and J by 7 bases; unmatched bases: 9. The CDR3 is made up of 15 amino acids. CDR1 is SGHAT, CDR2 FQNNGV, per germline. DNA of the CDR3: TGTGCCAGCAGCCCCGGGACAGGCCCCAACGGGGAGCTGTTTTTT. This gives the protein CASSPGTGPNGELFF.

The rearrangement joins TRBV5-1 to TRBJ1-1, with 9 bases that match TRBD1. Looked up from germline, CDR1 is SGHRS and CDR2 is YFSETQ. The CDR3 length is 15 residues. With V trimmed by 4 bases and J by 0 bases, 4 bases remained unmatched. CDR3 bases: TGCGCCAGCAGCCCGGACAGGGGCATGAACACTGAAGCTTTCTTT. It encodes CASSPDRGMNTEAFF.

This sequence joins TRBV25-1 and TRBJ1-5, with D possibly TRBD1 on 6 matching bases. The V end was cut by 4 bases, the J end by 5 bases, with 12 bases between. Germline loops: CDR1 MGHDK, CDR2 SYGVNS. The CDR3 extends over 14 amino acids. The CDR3 coding sequence is TGTGCCAGCAGTGGGGCAGGGGATTATCAGCCCCAGCATTTT. Its protein is CASSGAGDYQPQHF.

This chain connects TRBV28 to TRBJ1-4; 7 bases are a match to TRBD1. From germline, CDR1 is MDHEN and CDR2 SYDVKM. This CDR3 comprises 15 residues. V trimming: 4 bases; J trimming: 6 bases; junction bases outside the gene matches: 8. DNA for the CDR3: TGTGCCAGCAGTTCGACAGGGACCCACCATGAAAAACTGTTTTTT. Its protein product is CASSSTGTHHEKLFF.

The chain uses TRBV27 and TRBJ2-2; 7 bases align to TRBD2. Germline-derived CDR1 and CDR2 are MNHEY and SMNVEV (reference sequence). The junction had 17 bases not matched to a gene; V was cut back by 6 bases and J by 7 bases. This CDR3 region has 17 residues. CDR3 sequence (DNA): TGTGCCAGCAGCCGTAGGTGGGGAGGGACCGGACGCGGGGAGCTGTTTTTT. As protein: CASSRRWGGTGRGELFF.